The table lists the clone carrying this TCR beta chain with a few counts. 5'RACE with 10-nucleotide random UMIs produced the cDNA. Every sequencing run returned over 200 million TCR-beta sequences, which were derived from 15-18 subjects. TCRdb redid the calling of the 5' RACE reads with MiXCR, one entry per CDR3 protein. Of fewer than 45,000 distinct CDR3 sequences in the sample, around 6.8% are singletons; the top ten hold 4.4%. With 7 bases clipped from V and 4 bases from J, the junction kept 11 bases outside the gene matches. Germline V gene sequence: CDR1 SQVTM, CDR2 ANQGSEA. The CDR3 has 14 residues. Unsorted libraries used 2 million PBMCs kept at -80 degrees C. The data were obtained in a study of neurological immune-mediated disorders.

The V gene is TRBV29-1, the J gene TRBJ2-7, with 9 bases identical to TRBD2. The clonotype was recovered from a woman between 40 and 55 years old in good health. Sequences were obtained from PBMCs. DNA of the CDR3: TGCAGCGCCAAACTAGCGGGCGGACTGTACGAGCAGTACTTC. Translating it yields CSAKLAGGLYEQYF.